This passage covers 30 T cell receptor beta chains from one sample sequenced in a study of blood T cell repertoires in COVID-19. Profiling relied on immunoSEQ multiplex PCR, and the TCRdb table lists in-frame clones only, not all of them. The sample contains approximately 70,000 clones, 86% of which appear only once. Material for sequencing was peripheral blood. These TCRs come from a man between 65 and 85 years old with active COVID-19.

The J gene is TRBJ1-2, the V gene TRBV5-8, with D possibly matching TRBD1 (6 bases). Germline CDR1 SGHTS, CDR2 YDEGEE. Trimming removed 4 bases from V and 8 bases from J, with 18 bases in between. This CDR3 contains 14 residues. CDR3 sequence (DNA): TGTGCCAGCAGCGCCAAACAGGGCCTTGGGGGCTACACCTTC. Translating it yields CASSAKQGLGGYTF.

This clone was counted once. The rearrangement uses TRBV19 and TRBJ1-2, with 7 bases identical to TRBD1. J lost 4 bases, V lost 5 bases, and 10 bases had no gene match. Germline CDR1 LNHDA, CDR2 SQIVND (reference sequence). CDR3 size: 15 residues. CDR3 coding DNA: TGTGCCAGTAGTCCCAACAGGGGCCTCGGCTATGGCTACACCTTC. As protein: CASSPNRGLGYGYTF.

This chain connects TRBV14 to TRBJ2-2; TRBD1 matches at 7 bases. Germline V gene sequence: CDR1 SGHDN, CDR2 FVKESK. The CDR3 runs 13 residues. J lost 13 bases, V lost 1 base, and 6 bases had no gene match. Here the CDR3 DNA reads TGTGCCAGCAGCCAAGTAGGCAGGGGGAGGCTGTTTTTT. It is translated as CASSQVGRGRLFF.

The chain carries TRBV12-5 and TRBJ2-3, with 12 bases that match TRBD1. This CDR3 has 20 residues. Germline CDR1 LGHNT, CDR2 FRNRAP. With 0 bases clipped from V and 8 bases from J, the junction kept 18 bases outside the gene matches. The CDR3 sequence: CASGLVLGTGGPLAQATQYF. DNA for the CDR3: TGTGCTAGTGGTTTGGTACTTGGGACAGGGGGCCCCCTTGCACAAGCTACGCAGTATTTT.

This clone was seen a few times. An end of the junction does not agree with germline; a read error may underlie this. CDR3 sequence (DNA): TGTGCCGGGAGACCACATGGGCCGGTTGAGACCCAGTACTTC. Translated: CAGRPHGPVETQYF. The chain links TRBV30 to TRBJ2-5; possibly TRBD2 for D (5 bases). The CDR3 has 14 residues. Looked up from germline, CDR1 is GTSNPN and CDR2 is SVGIG (reference sequence).

The gene calls are TRBV7-6 and TRBJ2-2, with TRBD1 matching over 9 bases. V was pared by 10 bases and J by 6 bases, with 9 bases of the junction left unmatched. In germline, CDR1 is SGHVS, CDR2 FNYEAQ. CDR3 size: 14 residues. The CDR3 DNA sequence: TGTGCCACCCTACCGGGACAGGGTCCCGGGGAGCTGTTTTTT. Its translation: CATLPGQGPGELFF. The complete variable domain, with remaining parts taken from reference TRBV7-6 and TRBJ2-2, reads GAGVSQSPRYKVTKRGQDVALRCDPISGHVSLYWYRQALGQGPEFLTYFNYEAQQDKSGLPNDRFSAERPEGSISTLTIQRTEQRDSAMYRCATLPGQGPGELFFGEGSRLTVL.

The chain uses TRBV6-5 and TRBJ2-2, with D tentatively TRBD1 (5 bases). Germline CDR1 MNHEY, CDR2 SVGAGI. V was cut by 6 bases and J by 6 bases, with 14 bases left in between. The CDR3 loop spans 14 amino acids. The CDR3 nucleotides are TGTGCCAGCAGCCCCAGGGCTTTCGCCGGGGAGCTGTTTTTT. Residues: CASSPRAFAGELFF.

This clone has just one count. The rearrangement links TRBV9 to TRBJ2-3; TRBD2 agrees at 10 bases. V gave up 0 bases and J gave up 5 bases; unmatched junction bases: 6. Germline loops: CDR1 SGDLS, CDR2 YYNGEE. This CDR3 region has 16 residues. The CDR3 sequence: CASSVAVLAGQDTQYF. In nucleotides, the CDR3 is TGTGCCAGCAGCGTAGCCGTACTAGCGGGACAAGATACGCAGTATTTT.

The chain links TRBV3-1 (or the pseudogene TRBV3-2) to TRBJ2-5, with 9 bases lining up with TRBD1. CDR3 length equals 14 residues. Germline values: CDR1 LGHDT, CDR2 YNNKEL (reference sequence). Trimming at V came to 7 bases and at J to 5 bases, leaving 8 bases not matched to a gene. The CDR3 DNA follows: TGTGCCAGCAAAAAAACAGGGGGCGGCGAGACCCAGTACTTC. Its protein product is CASKKTGGGETQYF.

The chain combines TRBV5-4 with TRBJ2-7; D might be TRBD2 (5 bases). Germline-derived CDR1 and CDR2 are SGHNT and YYREEE (reference sequence). The CDR3 spans 13 residues. Trimming pared 4 bases from V and 4 bases from J, leaving 12 bases between. CDR3 sequence: CASSPGDPYEQYF. CDR3 DNA: TGTGCCAGCAGCCCCGGGGATCCGTACGAGCAGTACTTC.

J is TRBJ1-2 and V is TRBV5-6; TRBD1 is a possible D gene (5 bases). The CDR3 is 13 amino acids. Trimming left V 4 bases short and J 2 bases short, with 9 bases between. Germline V lookup: CDR1 SGHDT, CDR2 YYEEEE. CDR3 loop: CASSPGLNYGYTF. For the CDR3, the DNA is TGTGCCAGCAGCCCGGGACTGAACTATGGCTACACCTTC.

This clone has more than one count but fewer than ten. The V call is TRBV6-4, the J call TRBJ2-7, with TRBD2 matching over 11 bases. Looked up from germline, CDR1 is MRHNA and CDR2 is SNTAGT. V trimming: 4 bases; J trimming: 4 bases; junction bases outside the gene matches: 6. The CDR3 is 15 amino acids. The CDR3: CASSVELAGVYEQYF. The CDR3 DNA sequence: TGTGCCAGCAGTGTCGAACTAGCGGGAGTATACGAGCAGTACTTC.

This chain connects TRBV5-1 to TRBJ2-4; 7 bases line up with TRBD1. Germline trimming cut 4 bases from V and 1 base from J; bases unmatched to any gene: 2. The length of the CDR3 is 14 residues. The germline V gene has CDR1 SGHRS and CDR2 YFSETQ. The CDR3 DNA follows: TGCGCCAGCAGCCCCAGGGGGGCCAAAAACATTCAGTACTTC. This codes for CASSPRGAKNIQYF.

The chain employs TRBV5-5 and TRBJ1-2; 11 bases match TRBD1. This CDR3 comprises 16 residues. The junction had 8 bases not matched to a gene; V was cut back by 2 bases and J by 5 bases. Germline V gives CDR1 SGHKS, CDR2 YYEKEE (reference sequence). CDR3 bases: TGTGCCAGCAGCTTTGGTCCGGGACAGGGGGGGTATGGCTACACCTTC. Residues: CASSFGPGQGGYGYTF.

The chain has TRBV7-2 and TRBJ2-2, with 9 bases lining up with TRBD2. From germline, CDR1 is SGHTA and CDR2 FQGNSA. The V segment lost 6 bases and the J segment 6 bases; nucleotides outside the gene matches: 5. This CDR3 has 14 amino acids. The CDR3 DNA reads as TGTGCCAGCAGTAGCGGGAGTTGGGCCGGGGAGCTGTTTTTT. Its translation is CASSSGSWAGELFF.

This clone was seen a handful of times. DNA for the CDR3: TGTGCCAGCAGCCCCCGGGGGGGGCGGGTTGAGCAGTTCTTC. It specifies CASSPRGGRVEQFF. J is TRBJ2-1 and V is TRBV3-1 (or the pseudogene TRBV3-2); TRBD2 aligns across 8 bases. Germline loops: CDR1 LGHDT, CDR2 YNNKEL (reference sequence). The length of the CDR3 is 14 residues. V dropped 4 bases and J dropped 9; count of bases not matched to a gene: 8.

V and J are TRBV2 and TRBJ2-2, with 8 bases lining up with TRBD1. Germline V gives CDR1 SNHLY, CDR2 FYNNEI. The CDR3 is made up of 16 amino acids. The ends lost 3 bases at V and 3 bases at J; junction bases unmatched: 6. The CDR3 sequence is CASSDGQGADTGELFF. The DNA for the CDR3 is TGTGCCAGCAGTGATGGTCAGGGGGCCGACACCGGGGAGCTGTTTTTT.

This rearrangement joins TRBV6-6 to TRBJ2-3, with 9 bases fitting TRBD1. From germline, CDR1 is MNHNY and CDR2 SVGAGI (reference sequence). J gave up 3 bases and V 5 bases, and 6 bases lay outside the gene matches. There are 15 residues in the CDR3. The CDR3 sequence: CASSHGTGFTDTQYF. The DNA for the CDR3 is TGTGCCAGCAGTCACGGGACAGGGTTTACAGATACGCAGTATTTT.

The rearrangement uses TRBV7-9 and TRBJ1-2, with 8 bases that match TRBD1. This CDR3 spans 14 amino acids. The germline CDR1 and CDR2 sequences are SEHNR and FQNEAQ (reference sequence). The V and J ends lost 5 bases and 7 bases, in that order; junction bases with no gene match: 9. CDR3 DNA: TGTGCCAGCAGCCACGAACACAGGGGGGGTGGCTACACCTTC. Encoded protein: CASSHEHRGGGYTF.

The J gene is TRBJ2-5, the V gene TRBV11-3, with D possibly TRBD2 on 6 matching bases. Trimming removed 1 base at V and 5 bases at J, with 14 bases between. The CDR3 sequence is 15 residues long. Looked up from germline, CDR1 is SGHNT and CDR2 is YENEEA. CDR3 sequence reads: CASSLVATGRETQYF. The CDR3 coding sequence is TGTGCCAGCAGCTTAGTCGCCACTGGGAGGGAGACCCAGTACTTC.

As regards this clone: At one boundary the junction diverges from the germline segment, which might be a read error. This same CDR3 is encoded by further DNA sequences in the sample. The chain carries TRBV27 and TRBJ2-7; 13 bases fit TRBD2. The germline V gene has CDR1 MNHEY and CDR2 SMNVEV (reference sequence). This CDR3 contains 20 residues. DNA for the CDR3: TGTGCCAGCAGCCTTCGGGGGGGACCCAGGACTAGCGGGAGTTCCTACGAGCAATACTTC. This encodes CASSLRGGPRTSGSSYEQYF.

V usage is TRBV30 and J usage is TRBJ2-7; 8 nucleotides line up with TRBD1. From germline, CDR1 is GTSNPN and CDR2 SVGIG (reference sequence). The V segment lost 2 bases and the J segment 7 bases; nucleotides outside the gene matches: 7. The CDR3 runs 13 residues. The CDR3 here is CAWSTTQGVEQYF. The CDR3 coding sequence is TGTGCCTGGAGTACCACACAGGGGGTAGAGCAGTACTTC.

V is TRBV7-9 and J is TRBJ2-7; perhaps TRBD1 as D (5 bases). Germline lookup yields CDR1 SEHNR and CDR2 FQNEAQ (reference sequence). This CDR3 is 11 amino acids long. CDR3 amino acids: CAPGKGAEQYF. CDR3 bases: TGTGCGCCAGGGAAAGGGGCCGAGCAGTACTTC. The whole variable domain, filled in from reference TRBV7-9 and TRBJ2-7, reads DTGVSQNPRHKITKRGQNVTFRCDPISEHNRLYWYRQTLGQGPEFLTYFQNEAQLEKSRLLSDRFSAERPKGSFSTLEIQRTEQGDSAMYLCAPGKGAEQYFGPGTRLTVT.

The rearrangement uses TRBV18 and TRBJ2-2, with 9 bases lining up with TRBD2. CDR3 length: 15 residues. Germline CDR1 and CDR2: KGHSH and LQKENI. J was trimmed by 8 bases and V by 0 bases; bases with no gene match: 4. In DNA form, the CDR3 reads TGTGCCAGCTCACCACCTAGCGGGAGTGCTGGGGAGCTGTTTTTT. This encodes CASSPPSGSAGELFF.

The V call is TRBV18, the J call TRBJ2-1; no clear D gene. V was cut by 3 bases and J by 6 bases, with 6 bases left in between. Germline CDR1 KGHSH, CDR2 LQKENI. The CDR3 covers 12 residues. CDR3 in DNA: TGTGCCAGCTCACCCCCCGGCAATGAGCAGTTCTTC. Amino acid sequence: CASSPPGNEQFF.

The J gene is TRBJ2-3, the V gene TRBV3-1 (or the pseudogene TRBV3-2), with 8 bases aligning to TRBD2. This CDR3 has 13 amino acids. The germline CDR1 and CDR2 sequences are LGHDT and YNNKEL (reference sequence). With 4 bases clipped from V and 5 bases from J, the junction kept 2 bases outside the gene matches. CDR3 region: CASSRAGGDTQYF. CDR3 in DNA: TGTGCCAGCAGCCGCGCGGGGGGAGATACGCAGTATTTT.

The rearrangement joins TRBV6-5 to TRBJ2-5; D remains ambiguous. Germline V CDR1 and CDR2: MNHEY, SVGAGI. V lost 4 bases and J 5 bases, leaving 5 bases between the germline ends. CDR3 length equals 11 residues. CDR3 sequence: CASSSGETQYF. The CDR3 bases are TGTGCCAGCAGTTCCGGGGAGACCCAGTACTTC.

J is TRBJ2-5 and V is TRBV19, with D possibly matching TRBD2 (7 bases). Trimming pared 3 bases from V and 7 bases from J, leaving 24 bases between. The CDR3 is 17 residues long. Germline V gene lookup returns CDR1 LNHDA and CDR2 SQIVND (reference sequence). The CDR3 nucleotides read TGTGCCAGTAGTATTGGAGGGGGGCTAGCGGCCCGGGGGACCCAGTACTTC. Its translation is CASSIGGGLAARGTQYF.

The chain employs TRBV5-3 and TRBJ2-3; maybe TRBD2 (6 bases). TRBV5-3 is designated an ORF whose function remains uncertain. This CDR3 is 18 amino acids long. Trimming left V 10 bases short and J 0 bases short, with 27 bases between. Here the CDR3 reads CAPPRGQKRRLSTDTQYF. CDR3 bases: TGTGCCCCCCCGCGGGGCCAGAAGCGCCGACTCAGCACAGATACGCAGTATTTT.

The CDR3 sequence is CARTIGGPQETQYF. The CDR3 DNA sequence: TGTGCCAGGACCATAGGGGGCCCCCAAGAGACCCAGTACTTC. The chain uses TRBV7-2 and TRBJ2-5, with 7 nucleotides matching TRBD1. Germline V gene lookup returns CDR1 SGHTA and CDR2 FQGNSA. The junction had 8 bases not matched to a gene; V was cut back by 9 bases and J by 1 base. There are 14 residues in the CDR3.